The 29 T cell receptor beta chains below were found in one sample sequenced in a study of T cell responses to AZD1222 COVID-19 vaccine. The protocol was immunoSEQ multiplex PCR, while the TCRdb copy is restricted to in-frame clones and leaves out a portion. The data contain 180,000 or so clones, about 91% of them singletons. The source material was peripheral blood, sampled 28 days after the second AZD1222 dose. These receptors came from an adult who received the AZD1222 COVID-19 vaccine.

The CDR3 spells CASSSARTGLGMETQYF. The CDR3 nucleotides are TGTGCCAGCAGTTCCGCTCGGACAGGGTTAGGAATGGAGACCCAGTACTTC. This rearrangement joins TRBV6-2 or TRBV6-3 to TRBJ2-5, with 8 positions matching TRBD1. CDR1 is MNHEY, CDR2 SVGEGT, per germline. The CDR3 loop spans 17 amino acids. With 4 bases clipped from V and 5 bases from J, the junction kept 15 bases outside the gene matches.

The chain is built from TRBV30 and TRBJ1-2; possible D gene TRBD1, 6 bases. V shed 3 bases and J shed 4 bases, with 12 bases lying between them. Germline-derived CDR1 and CDR2 are GTSNPN and SVGIG (reference sequence). This CDR3 region has 13 residues. The CDR3 spells CAWRLGAAYGYTF. DNA for the CDR3: TGTGCCTGGAGGTTGGGGGCCGCCTATGGCTACACCTTC.

CDR3 DNA: TGTGCCAGCAGCCAAGGACAGGGCTCACCCCTCCACTTT. The encoded protein is CASSQGQGSPLHF. J is TRBJ1-6 and V is TRBV5-5, with 8 bases aligning to TRBD1. The germline gives CDR1 SGHKS, CDR2 YYEKEE (reference sequence). The CDR3 is 13 amino acids. With V trimmed by 4 bases and J by 10 bases, 4 bases remained unmatched.

The chain's CDR3 is CATYGGSGAGELFF. The CDR3 DNA is TGTGCCACCTACGGAGGTAGCGGAGCCGGGGAGCTGTTTTTT. This sequence joins TRBV11-1 and TRBJ2-2; possible D gene TRBD2, 6 bases. V was shortened by 10 bases and J by 6 bases, with 18 bases between the two germline ends. Germline V gene lookup returns CDR1 SGHAT and CDR2 FQDESV (reference sequence). The CDR3 spans 14 residues.

This rearrangement joins TRBV27 to TRBJ2-7; tentative D call: TRBD2 (5 bases). V lost 5 bases and J 6 bases, leaving 14 bases between the germline ends. The germline V gene has CDR1 MNHEY and CDR2 SMNVEV (reference sequence). This CDR3 is 13 amino acids long. Here the CDR3 DNA reads TGTGCCAGCAGTCTAGCAGGCCCCGGCGAGCAGTACTTC. Translating it yields CASSLAGPGEQYF.

This sequence joins TRBV6-1 and TRBJ1-2; 7 bases match TRBD1. J gave up 5 bases and V 1 base, and 10 bases lay outside the gene matches. The germline V gene encodes CDR1 MNHNS and CDR2 SASEGT. This CDR3 region has 16 residues. This CDR3 reads CASSEVGTVDWYGYTF. The CDR3 region has the DNA TGTGCCAGCAGTGAAGTTGGGACAGTGGATTGGTATGGCTACACCTTC.

The chain recombines TRBV6-6 with TRBJ1-4; 10 bases align to TRBD1. Germline CDR1 and CDR2: MNHNY and SVGAGI (reference sequence). The CDR3 covers 15 residues. The V and J ends lost 5 bases and 3 bases, in that order; junction bases with no gene match: 3. CDR3 sequence (DNA): TGTGCCAGCAGTCAAGACAGGGGGCCTAATGAAAAACTGTTTTTT. Its translation is CASSQDRGPNEKLFF.

The rearrangement joins TRBV3-1 (or the pseudogene TRBV3-2) to TRBJ1-2, with no clear D. The CDR3 extends over 13 amino acids. The V gene lost 4 bases and the J gene lost 9 bases, with 15 bases spanning the gap. The V gene's germline CDR1 is LGHDT and CDR2 YNNKEL (reference sequence). CDR3 region: CASSPKVVGSYTF. Written as DNA, the CDR3 is TGTGCCAGCAGCCCGAAGGTCGTAGGCAGCTACACCTTC.

V and J are TRBV28 and TRBJ1-5; possibly TRBD1 for D (6 bases). Trimming took 5 bases from V and 6 from J, leaving 14 bases between them. The CDR3 loop spans 14 amino acids. CDR1 and CDR2 (germline): MDHEN, SYDVKM. The CDR3 here is CASSPGQRAQPQHF. For the CDR3, the DNA is TGTGCCAGCAGTCCGGGACAACGGGCTCAGCCCCAGCATTTT. Looking up the rest from reference TRBV28 and TRBJ1-5 gives the full variable domain: DVKVTQSSRYLVKRTGEKVFLECVQDMDHENMFWYRQDPGLGLRLIYFSYDVKMKEKGDIPEGYSVSREKKERFSLILESASTNQTSMYLCASSPGQRAQPQHFGDGTRLSIL.

The rearrangement links TRBV10-3 to TRBJ2-7, with TRBD1 as a possible D gene (6 bases). The CDR3 is 11 amino acids. Germline CDR1 is ENHRY and CDR2 is SYGVKD. V gave up 6 bases and J gave up 5 bases, with 8 bases separating them. The CDR3 DNA reads as TGTGCCATCAGGAACAGGGACGAGCAGTACTTC. The encoded protein is CAIRNRDEQYF.

This chain joins TRBV5-6 and TRBJ1-2; D gene uncertain. V dropped 0 bases and J dropped 12 bases, with 15 bases sitting between them. CDR3 length: 13 amino acids. Germline V gives CDR1 SGHDT, CDR2 YYEEEE. DNA for the CDR3: TGTGCCAGCAGCTTGGCTCTTCCTGGTCCCCACACCTTC. As protein: CASSLALPGPHTF.

V is TRBV28 and J is TRBJ2-3; D not resolved. Germline V CDR1 and CDR2: MDHEN, SYDVKM. The CDR3 loop spans 13 amino acids. Trimming shortened V by 4 bases and J by 6 bases, and 11 bases separated the two germline ends. CDR3 region: CASSSPNWDTQYF. Here the CDR3 DNA reads TGTGCCAGCAGTTCCCCCAACTGGGATACGCAGTATTTT.

This rearrangement joins TRBV24-1 to TRBJ2-7; D assignment may be TRBD1 or TRBD2 (5 bases each). V lost 3 bases and J 7 bases, leaving 18 bases between the germline ends. Germline V gene sequence: CDR1 KGHDR, CDR2 SFDVKD. The CDR3 has 15 amino acids. The CDR3 here is CATSDRPGRRDEQYF. The CDR3 DNA reads as TGTGCCACCAGTGATCGACCGGGACGTAGAGATGAGCAGTACTTC.

The chain's CDR3 is CASSGSGGGGTDTQYF. CDR3 coding DNA: TGTGCCAGCAGTGGGTCTGGGGGCGGAGGCACAGATACGCAGTATTTT. V and J are TRBV25-1 and TRBJ2-3, with D perhaps TRBD1 (6 bases). Per the germline V gene, CDR1 is MGHDK and CDR2 is SYGVNS. CDR3 length equals 16 residues. V dropped 4 bases and J dropped 1 base, with 15 bases sitting between them.

The chain uses TRBV9 and TRBJ2-3; D is unresolved. Germline-derived CDR1 and CDR2 are SGDLS and YYNGEE. Trimming shortened V by 3 bases and J by 0 bases, and 8 bases separated the two germline ends. This CDR3 contains 14 residues. The CDR3 DNA reads as TGTGCCAGCAGCGACCCTCTAAGCACAGATACGCAGTATTTT. Protein sequence: CASSDPLSTDTQYF.

This clone was seen once. This chain links TRBV6-2 or TRBV6-3 with TRBJ1-1; D not certain. The V gene's germline CDR1 is MNHEY and CDR2 SVGEGT. The CDR3 contains 14 residues. The V gene lost 4 bases and the J gene lost 1 base, with 10 bases spanning the gap. CDR3 in DNA: TGTGCCAGCAGTTTCCCGACGGCGAACACTGAAGCTTTCTTT. Amino acid sequence: CASSFPTANTEAFF.

This rearrangement joins TRBV3-1 (or the pseudogene TRBV3-2) to TRBJ2-7; D is undetermined. The CDR3 length is 15 residues. Trimming pared 1 base from V and 0 bases from J, leaving 10 bases between. Germline CDR1 and CDR2: LGHDT and YNNKEL (reference sequence). The CDR3 nucleotides are TGTGCCAGCAGCCAAGGACTGGAAAGCTCCTACGAGCAGTACTTC. Its translation is CASSQGLESSYEQYF.

The chain uses TRBV4-3 and TRBJ1-1, with D possibly TRBD1 on 5 matching bases. The CDR3 is 14 residues long. The germline V and J ends were trimmed by 0 bases and 3 bases, with 8 bases remaining between them. The germline gives CDR1 LGHNA, CDR2 YSLEER. CDR3 sequence reads: CASSQDPGYTEAFF. CDR3 DNA sequence: TGCGCCAGCAGCCAAGACCCAGGGTACACTGAAGCTTTCTTT.

This chain uses TRBV5-5 with TRBJ1-5, with D possibly being TRBD1 (5 bases). V was shortened by 5 bases and J by 0 bases, with 21 bases between the two germline ends. CDR3 length equals 18 residues. Germline V gene data show CDR1 as SGHKS and CDR2 as YYEKEE (reference sequence). CDR3 residues: CASSGDGGWTHSNQPQHF. As DNA, the CDR3 is TGTGCCAGCAGTGGCGATGGGGGTTGGACGCATAGCAATCAGCCCCAGCATTTT.

The rearrangement links TRBV4-3 to TRBJ1-3; 8 bases are shared with TRBD1. V lost 0 bases to trimming and J lost 1 base; unmatched junction nucleotides: 5. This CDR3 spans 17 amino acids. Germline loops: CDR1 LGHNA, CDR2 YSLEER. The CDR3 loop is CASSQDHTGGSGNTIYF. Here the CDR3 DNA reads TGCGCCAGCAGCCAAGATCATACAGGGGGGTCTGGAAACACCATATATTTT.

The chain joins TRBV6-6 to TRBJ1-3; the D is unclear. The CDR3 has 14 amino acids. Trimming cost V 7 bases and J 2 bases, with 12 bases left between them. In germline, CDR1 is MNHNY, CDR2 SVGAGI (reference sequence). In DNA form, the CDR3 reads TGTGCCAGCATCATAAGCGGTACTGGAAACACCATATATTTT. Protein: CASIISGTGNTIYF.

This clone occurred a few times. The chain carries TRBV7-8 and TRBJ1-5; D not resolved. Per the germline V gene, CDR1 is SGHVS and CDR2 is FQNEAQ. Deletions cut 5 bases from V and 4 bases from J, with 18 bases between. This CDR3 contains 16 residues. CDR3 sequence (DNA): TGTGCCAGCAGCGCATCCCTGGGCTTACCGAATCAGCCCCAGCATTTT. This gives the protein CASSASLGLPNQPQHF. The variable domain in full, with the rest retrieved from reference TRBV7-8 and TRBJ1-5, is GAGVSQSPRYKVAKRGQDVALRCDPISGHVSLFWYQQALGQGPEFLTYFQNEAQLDKSGLPSDRFFAERPEGSVSTLKIQRTQQEDSAVYLCASSASLGLPNQPQHFGDGTRLSIL.

V is TRBV4-3 and J is TRBJ1-6; D possibly corresponds to TRBD1 (5 bases). V lost 2 bases and J lost 10, with 27 bases in between. The CDR3 consists of 19 residues. In germline, CDR1 is LGHNA, CDR2 YSLEER. The DNA for the CDR3 is TGCGCCAGCAGCCAAAAGGCTTGGTGGGGGGAGGGCCGGGGGTCACCCCTCCACTTT. Translation: CASSQKAWWGEGRGSPLHF.

The chain joins TRBV5-6 to TRBJ2-7; a possible D gene is TRBD2 (6 bases). The ends were cut back, 4 bases at V and 5 bases at J, with 19 bases in the middle. There are 15 residues in the CDR3. The germline CDR1 and CDR2 sequences are SGHDT and YYEEEE. CDR3 amino acids: CASSPEFGGPHEQYF. DNA of the CDR3: TGTGCCAGCAGCCCGGAGTTCGGGGGTCCCCACGAGCAGTACTTC.

V gene TRBV5-6 combines with J gene TRBJ2-1, with D perhaps TRBD1 or TRBD2 (6 bases each). V dropped 6 bases and J dropped 7 bases, with 14 bases sitting between them. The CDR3 is 13 amino acids. CDR1 SGHDT and CDR2 YYEEEE come from the germline V gene. Written as DNA, the CDR3 is TGTGCCAGCATGGGGGGCCCGGGGAATGAGCAGTTCTTC. Translated, it gives CASMGGPGNEQFF.

The V call is TRBV28, the J call TRBJ2-5; no clear D. The CDR3 totals 14 residues. CDR1 is MDHEN, CDR2 SYDVKM, per germline. V was cut by 3 bases and J by 4 bases, with 12 bases left in between. CDR3 residues: CASSFRRASETQYF. CDR3 DNA: TGTGCCAGCAGTTTTCGCCGGGCATCAGAGACCCAGTACTTC.

This sequence joins TRBV9 and TRBJ2-2, with D unclear. V lost 4 bases and J 6 bases, leaving 10 bases between the germline ends. This CDR3 region has 13 residues. Looked up from germline, CDR1 is SGDLS and CDR2 is YYNGEE. Written as DNA, the CDR3 is TGTGCCAGCAGCATACTCGAATCCGGGGAGCTGTTTTTT. Translating it yields CASSILESGELFF.

The chain carries TRBV5-1 and TRBJ1-6, with D unresolved. CDR1 SGHRS and CDR2 YFSETQ come from the germline V gene. Trimming removed 2 bases from V and 6 bases from J, with 12 bases in between. The CDR3 sequence is 15 residues long. The CDR3 region is CASSFYDGLNSPLHF. The CDR3 nucleotides are TGCGCCAGCAGCTTCTATGACGGACTTAATTCACCCCTCCACTTT.

The rearrangement joins TRBV2 to TRBJ1-3; maybe TRBD1 (5 bases). V was clipped by 6 bases and J by 4 bases, with 13 bases between them. The CDR3 extends over 14 amino acids. Germline CDR1 and CDR2: SNHLY and FYNNEI. The CDR3 spells CASRGVRKGNTIYF. The CDR3 DNA sequence: TGTGCCAGCAGGGGGGTCAGAAAAGGAAACACCATATATTTT.